Described below is a single T cell receptor (beta chain) sequence and its context. The source of the sample is a study of control samples from healthy donors and cancer patients. The assay was immunoSEQ multiplex PCR, and TCRdb's table has in-frame clones only and misses some. The data contain approximately 170,000 clones, about 86% of them singletons. Germline loops: CDR1 LNHDA, CDR2 SQIVND (reference sequence). The CDR3 consists of 13 residues. V dropped 7 bases and J dropped 8 bases, with 12 bases sitting between them. The chain has TRBV19 and TRBJ1-6, with D possibly TRBD1 on 6 matching bases. The receptor's source is a woman in her twenties or thirties in good health. The sequenced material came from blood. In DNA, the CDR3 is TGTGCCAGTAATGGGGGCTCGGATTCACCCCTCCACTTT. Residues: CASNGGSDSPLHF.